The rows below give T cell receptor beta chains drawn from one sample of a study of T-cell memory formation after mild COVID-19. TCRdb reprocessed the 5' RACE reads via MiXCR and lists one record per CDR3 protein. The sample consists of approximately 390,000 distinct CDR3 sequences, roughly 15% of them appearing once. The sequenced sample was PBMCs or a T cell subset sorted from them (not recorded which). These receptors were obtained from a young man who had mild COVID-19 (a few samples of this study predate the infection). Cell type and time point are not known. The CDR3 runs from the conserved cysteine through the conserved F or W. The D gene is left open where the match is weak. Clone size appears in some rows only: once, few, many, or a class for an expanded clone.

>few|TRBJ2-1|TRBV6-2/TRBV6-3|-
CASSSGIHPDEQFF
TGTGCCAGCAGTTCCGGCATCCACCCTGATGAGCAGTTCTTC
>many|TRBJ2-7|TRBV4-3|TRBD2
CASSQEVSGGTYEQYF
TGCGCCAGCAGCCAAGAAGTCAGCGGGGGAACCTACGAGCAGTACTTC
>few|TRBJ2-7|TRBV20-1|-
CSAHASTGRSYEQYF
TGCAGTGCCCACGCATCGACAGGGAGGAGCTACGAGCAGTACTTC
>-|TRBJ2-2|TRBV10-1|TRBD2
CASSEHLAGGPAGELFF
TGCGCCAGCAGTGAACATCTAGCGGGGGGGCCGGCCGGGGAGCTGTTTTTT
>few|TRBJ2-5|TRBV18|TRBD1
CASSPFTGAETQYF
TGTGCCAGCTCACCATTTACAGGGGCTGAGACCCAGTACTTC
>few|TRBJ1-1|TRBV18|-
CASSPQSNSPTEAFF
TGTGCCAGCTCACCACAATCGAACAGCCCCACTGAAGCTTTCTTT
>once|TRBJ2-6|TRBV5-1|-
CASTLLDLVSGANVLTF
TGCGCCAGCACCCTACTCGACCTCGTTTCCGGGGCCAACGTCCTGACTTTC
>-|TRBJ2-3|TRBV12-3/TRBV12-4|TRBD2
CASSSFDPWGGTQDTQYF
TGTGCCAGCAGTTCTTTTGACCCTTGGGGGGGGACTCAAGATACGCAGTATTTT
>few|TRBJ2-3|TRBV7-2|TRBD2
CASSFPASGGHTDTQYF
TGTGCCAGCAGCTTCCCTGCTAGCGGGGGCCACACAGATACGCAGTATTTT
>few|TRBJ2-3|TRBV6-6|TRBD1
CASSYSSPGTGVDTQYF
TGTGCCAGCAGTTACTCCTCCCCCGGGACAGGGGTGGATACGCAGTATTTT
>-|TRBJ1-2|TRBV29-1|TRBD1
CSVSGTGVYGYTF
TGCAGCGTTTCCGGGACAGGGGTCTATGGCTACACCTTC
>-|TRBJ2-3|TRBV4-3|TRBD2
CASSQDPLGGVDTQYF
TGCGCCAGCAGCCAAGATCCTTTGGGGGGGGTAGATACGCAGTATTTT
>few|TRBJ1-2|TRBV7-2|-
CASSAEGGGAVGYTF
TGTGCCAGCAGCGCTGAGGGTGGGGGCGCAGTAGGCTACACCTTC
>few|TRBJ2-1|TRBV3-1|TRBD2
CASSQDPRLAGAYYNEQFF
TGTGCCAGCAGCCAAGACCCGAGACTAGCGGGGGCATACTACAATGAGCAGTTCTTC
>-|TRBJ2-1|TRBV12-3/TRBV12-4|TRBD2
CASSPELAGRRFF
TGTGCCAGCAGTCCGGAGCTAGCGGGGCGGCGGTTCTTC
>-|TRBJ2-1|TRBV18|-
CASSPGGPGSYNEQFF
TGTGCCAGCTCACCTGGGGGGCCGGGGTCCTACAATGAGCAGTTCTTC
>-|TRBJ2-2|TRBV7-2|TRBD2
CASSFKRGNTGELFF
TGTGCCAGCAGCTTCAAGCGGGGGAACACCGGGGAGCTGTTTTTT
>many|TRBJ2-3|TRBV7-2|-
CASSLKTDTQYF
TGTGCCAGCAGCTTGAAGACAGATACGCAGTATTTT
>-|TRBJ1-3|TRBV20-1|-
CSARDPGHSGNTIYF
TGCAGTGCTAGAGATCCTGGTCACTCTGGAAACACCATATATTTT
>-|TRBJ1-1|TRBV7-9|-
CASSPPVAEAFF
TGTGCCAGCAGCCCCCCGGTTGCTGAAGCTTTCTTT
>-|TRBJ2-1|TRBV12-3/TRBV12-4|-
CASSRWFNEQFF
TGTGCCAGCAGCCGATGGTTCAATGAGCAGTTCTTC
>many|TRBJ2-5|TRBV18|TRBD1
CASSPGTEEETQYF
TGTGCCAGCTCACCAGGGACAGAAGAAGAGACCCAGTACTTC
>-|TRBJ1-5|TRBV6-5|-
CASSSAQGNQPQHF
TGTGCCAGCAGTTCGGCGCAGGGGAATCAGCCCCAGCATTTT
>once|TRBJ2-3|TRBV10-3|-
CAASPSTDTQYF
TGTGCCGCCTCCCCTAGCACAGATACGCAGTATTTT
>-|TRBJ2-3|TRBV7-2|TRBD2
CASSSTSGGAFVLTDTQYF
TGTGCCAGCAGCTCTACTAGCGGGGGGGCTTTCGTCCTCACAGATACGCAGTATTTT
>-|TRBJ2-1|TRBV10-3|TRBD2
CAIKRTGQASGGADEQFF
TGTGCCATCAAACGGACAGGGCAAGCTAGCGGGGGGGCGGATGAGCAGTTCTTC
>few|TRBJ2-5|TRBV20-1|TRBD2
CSARGLSRGGPETQYF
TGCAGTGCTAGAGGTCTGTCCCGGGGGGGCCCCGAGACCCAGTACTTC
>few|TRBJ2-1|TRBV4-2|-
CASSQRSSGAYNEQFF
TGTGCCAGCAGCCAGAGGTCGTCCGGGGCATACAATGAGCAGTTCTTC